This T cell receptor beta chain was observed in a study of T cells after posttransplantation cyclophosphamide. General study results and limits: After PTCy, TRB diversity resembled that of CNI/methotrexate controls. TRB overlap between skin or GI tissue T cells and blood was limited.

Methotrexate plus calcineurin inhibitor accompanied controls' myeloablative marrow transplants; sampling was 1 year later. Data came from immunoSEQ multiplex PCR; TCRdb stores just in-frame clones and leaves some out. Among roughly 21,000 clones listed, 80% to 90% were seen once. Germline V gives CDR1 SGHDN, CDR2 FVKESK. The junction had 8 bases not matched to a gene; V was cut back by 4 bases and J by 3 bases. The CDR3 is made up of 16 amino acids. Comment on this clone: No antigen is known for it.

The chain carries TRBV14 and TRBJ2-3; 9 bases match TRBD2. The receptor's source is a female patient in her 30s who received an allogeneic stem cell transplant from an unrelated donor, was CMV-positive, and had acute and chronic GVHD. Some T cells could come from the graft donor. The material sequenced was PBMCs, taken 350 to 400 days after allogeneic stem cell transplant with calcineurin inhibitor and methotrexate. The CDR3 DNA reads TGTGCCAGCAGCCTCCTAGCGGGATGGGGGACAGATACGCAGTATTTT. Its protein is CASSLLAGWGTDTQYF.